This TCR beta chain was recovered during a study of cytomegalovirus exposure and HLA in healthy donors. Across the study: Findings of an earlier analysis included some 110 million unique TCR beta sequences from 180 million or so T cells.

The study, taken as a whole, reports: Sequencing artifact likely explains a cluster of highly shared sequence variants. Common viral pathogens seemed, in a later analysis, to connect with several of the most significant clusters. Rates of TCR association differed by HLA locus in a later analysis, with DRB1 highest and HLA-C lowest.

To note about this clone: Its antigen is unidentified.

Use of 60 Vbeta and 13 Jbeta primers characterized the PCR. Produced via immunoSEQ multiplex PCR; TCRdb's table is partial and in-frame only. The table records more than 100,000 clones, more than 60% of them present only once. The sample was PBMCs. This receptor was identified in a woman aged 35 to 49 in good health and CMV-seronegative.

The DNA for the CDR3 is TGTGCCAGCAGTGGTGAGCGGGGGGCTTACGAGCAGTACTTC. This sequence encodes CASSGERGAYEQYF. V and J are TRBV2 and TRBJ2-7; TRBD2 matches 9 bases. J gave up 4 bases and V 4 bases, and 5 bases lay outside the gene matches. Germline CDR1 is SNHLY and CDR2 is FYNNEI. This CDR3 is 14 amino acids long.